This T cell receptor (beta chain) originates from a study of blood T cell repertoires in COVID-19 (dated by TCRdb to the early 2020s). As for the study more broadly: Collaborator samples came from the United States, Italy and Spain and covered acute and convalescent phases of COVID-19. The prospective study material was composed of cDNA or gDNA derived from T cells, B-cell-depleted T cells, or PBMCs. Deeply sampled blood TCRbeta repertoires from subjects exposed to, actively infected with, or recovered from COVID-19 were included in the dataset. The repertoires were released in a freely available public database intended as a resource for research on the immune response to SARS-CoV-2. Samples were obtained from the ongoing ImmuneRACE study (first 160 participants) and from 1,200 or so subjects provided by 6 global collaborators. A de-identified subject ID, COVID-19 status, age in years and sex were almost always included in the sample metadata. Where HLA class I and class II types were available, the types were taken from metadata supplied by the sample provider, not from assay-based typing.

Results the study describes overall, beyond this receptor: Clinical and demographic metadata were provided uncurated, with the amount varying by source and participant.

Between the V and J ends, shortened by 5 bases and 7 bases respectively, the junction contains 14 bases. Via the germline V gene (reference sequence), CDR1 is SEHNR and CDR2 FQNEAQ. Reading from cysteine to phenylalanine, the CDR3 counts 13 amino acids. Only the CDR3 part of the read is kept: 39 bases, read in frame from the first base. One collaborating source in Seattle enrolled patients while the patients were actively infected and followed the patients over time throughout the course of disease. Collaborating institutions collected whole blood in K2EDTA tubes following their own protocols. Collaborator samples were shipped for TCRbeta analysis as frozen whole blood, isolated PBMCs, or DNA extracted from either sample type. Concerning this clone: The clone's antigen remains unknown. Base-call qualities are not available, and no considerably larger clone is one nucleotide away.

TCRbeta CDR3 regions were amplified from genomic DNA by means of the immunoSEQ Assay, a bias-controlled multiplex PCR. The study's processing was this. Within the assay, amplification of reference gene primers was used to estimate how many nucleated cells each sample contained. Sequence reads were collapsed and filtered to measure the absolute abundance of every unique TCRbeta CDR3 rearrangement. For each sample, productive Simpson clonality was calculated as the square root of Simpson's diversity index across productive rearrangements. The clones in this table, taken by TCRdb from immuneACCESS, are in-frame only. Not every clone is retained; where verified, under half of the shortfall comes from an unresolved V gene, and the cause of the rest is unknown. V, J and clone size reflect that table, while D and trimming were determined from the DNA. The sample table contains hundreds of thousands of clones; only one count was recorded for 80% to 90% of them. Clones ranked in the top ten supply 10% of the sample.

This receptor was obtained from a woman aged 70-85 years with COVID-19, enrolled during active disease. The source material was peripheral blood. Recombination joined TRBV7-9 with TRBJ1-2; TRBD1 is a possible D gene, resting on 5 matching bases. The nucleotide sequence is TGTGCCAGCAGCCTGGACACGGTCGGTGGCTACACCTTC. It translates as CASSLDTVGGYTF. The CDR3, completed at both ends by the reference TRBV7-9 and TRBJ1-2 genes, gives the full variable domain DTGVSQNPRHKITKRGQNVTFRCDPISEHNRLYWYRQTLGQGPEFLTYFQNEAQLEKSRLLSDRFSAERPKGSFSTLEIQRTEQGDSAMYLCASSLDTVGGYTFGSGTRLTVV.